The 23 T cell receptor beta chains below all came from one sample that was sequenced in a study of neoadjuvant nivolumab and ipilimumab in lung cancer. The data were produced by immunoSEQ multiplex PCR, yet TCRdb's version contains in-frame clones alone and is incomplete. The top ten clones hold 15% to 20% of a sample with about 27,000 clones, about 75% of them seen once. The source material was tumor tissue, sampled after neoadjuvant nivolumab, alone or with ipilimumab, at or shortly before surgery. These receptors all come from an adult with non-small cell lung cancer.

This clone appeared a few times. The V call is TRBV15, the J call TRBJ1-3; no reliable D call. The germline V gene has CDR1 LNHNV and CDR2 YYDKDF (reference sequence). The V gene lost 2 bases and the J gene lost 0 bases, with 14 bases spanning the gap. The CDR3 is 17 amino acids. CDR3 sequence (DNA): TGTGCCACCAGCAGACAGGCCAGCCTAGTCTCTGGAAACACCATATATTTT. Residues: CATSRQASLVSGNTIYF.

The gene calls are TRBV5-1 and TRBJ2-7; TRBD2 aligns across 13 bases. V was pared by 5 bases and J by 3 bases, with 8 bases of the junction left unmatched. This CDR3 is 16 amino acids long. Germline V lookup: CDR1 SGHRS, CDR2 YFSETQ. CDR3 bases: TGCGCCAGCAGGTCCACTAGCGGGGGGGCCCACTACGAGCAGTACTTC. Protein sequence: CASRSTSGGAHYEQYF.

The chain links TRBV5-4 to TRBJ2-7; 10 bases match TRBD1. CDR1 SGHNT and CDR2 YYREEE come from the germline V gene (reference sequence). The ends lost 4 bases at V and 3 bases at J; junction bases unmatched: 7. This CDR3 region has 15 residues. The CDR3 here is CASSVYRDRGYEQYF. The CDR3 DNA reads as TGTGCCAGCAGCGTATACCGGGACAGGGGCTACGAGCAGTACTTC.

This chain uses TRBV7-2 with TRBJ2-1; no reliable D call. This CDR3 is 16 amino acids long. The V gene's germline CDR1 is SGHTA and CDR2 FQGNSA. Deletions cut 5 bases from V and 4 bases from J, with 18 bases between. The CDR3 region is CASSPTQVRTYNEQFF. In nucleotides, the CDR3 is TGTGCCAGCAGCCCTACCCAGGTTCGAACATACAATGAGCAGTTCTTC.

The rearrangement uses TRBV29-1 and TRBJ2-3, with D unresolved. The CDR3 runs 15 residues. Between the trimmed V and J ends, which lost 0 bases and 1 base, there was a span of 11 bases. The germline V gene has CDR1 SQVTM and CDR2 ANQGSEA. CDR3 nucleotide sequence: TGCAGCGTTGAAGAAGGGCCCTGGGGCACAGATACGCAGTATTTT. Residues: CSVEEGPWGTDTQYF.

The chain combines TRBV2 with TRBJ2-5; 7 bases match TRBD2. This CDR3 comprises 14 residues. Trimming cost V 5 bases and J 2 bases; bases outside gene matches: 5. CDR1 is SNHLY and CDR2 is FYNNEI in the germline V gene. The CDR3 DNA reads as TGTGCCAGCAGTCCCCGGGACTATCAAGAGACCCAGTACTTC. Its translation is CASSPRDYQETQYF.

By proportion, this clone is medium-sized. The chain employs TRBV7-3 and TRBJ2-7, with D perhaps matching TRBD2 (6 bases). The V end was cut by 0 bases, the J end by 4 bases, with 7 bases between. Germline CDR1 reads SGHTA; CDR2 reads FQGTGA. The CDR3 runs to 13 residues. In DNA form, the CDR3 reads TGTGCCAGCAGCTTAACGCGGGGATACGAGCAGTACTTC. Its protein is CASSLTRGYEQYF.

This chain links TRBV5-6 with TRBJ1-2; D remains ambiguous. Looked up from germline, CDR1 is SGHDT and CDR2 is YYEEEE. The ends were cut back, 5 bases at V and 2 bases at J, with 10 bases in the middle. The CDR3 is 13 residues long. CDR3 residues: CASRSDTNYGYTF. The DNA for the CDR3 is TGTGCCAGCAGGTCAGATACCAACTATGGCTACACCTTC.

V gene TRBV6-1 combines with J gene TRBJ2-4; 7 bases are a match to TRBD1. Germline V CDR1 and CDR2: MNHNS, SASEGT. The CDR3 has 14 amino acids. V was clipped by 4 bases and J by 8 bases; unmatched bases: 8. The CDR3 loop is CASSGRDRMDIQYF. The CDR3, as DNA: TGTGCCAGCAGTGGCCGGGACAGAATGGACATTCAGTACTTC.

The chain is built from TRBV2 and TRBJ1-1; TRBD1 is a possible D gene (5 bases). The V and J ends lost 3 bases and 2 bases respectively, with 10 bases between them. The CDR3 loop spans 14 amino acids. Germline values: CDR1 SNHLY, CDR2 FYNNEI. CDR3: CASSETRDNTEAFF. As DNA, the CDR3 is TGTGCCAGCAGTGAGACGAGGGACAACACTGAAGCTTTCTTT. The full variable domain, rest sourced from reference TRBV2 and TRBJ1-1, is EPEVTQTPSHQVTQMGQEVILRCVPISNHLYFYWYRQILGQKVEFLVSFYNNEISEKSEIFDDQFSVERPDGSNFTLKIRSTKLEDSAMYFCASSETRDNTEAFFGQGTRLTVV.

This chain links TRBV5-1 with TRBJ1-2; maybe TRBD1 (5 bases). CDR3 size: 17 residues. V lost 2 bases and J lost 4, with 21 bases in between. The germline V gene has CDR1 SGHRS and CDR2 YFSETQ. In DNA form, the CDR3 reads TGCGCCAGCAGCTTAGGCGCCGACAGTTCCGTGGGCTATGGCTACACCTTC. Amino acids: CASSLGADSSVGYGYTF. The whole variable domain, filled in from reference TRBV5-1 and TRBJ1-2, reads KAGVTQTPRYLIKTRGQQVTLSCSPISGHRSVSWYQQTPGQGLQFLFEYFSETQRNKGNFPGRFSGRQFSNSRSEMNVSTLELGDSALYLCASSLGADSSVGYGYTFGSGTRLTVV.

The V gene is TRBV7-9, the J gene TRBJ2-3; weak D call: TRBD1 (5 bases). Between the trimmed V and J ends, which lost 2 bases and 6 bases, there was a span of 15 bases. This CDR3 spans 15 amino acids. CDR1 and CDR2 from the germline V gene are SEHNR and FQNEAQ (reference sequence). In DNA, the CDR3 is TGTGCCAGCAGCTTACCCATGGGGCCCCGGGATACGCAGTATTTT. Residues: CASSLPMGPRDTQYF.

The chain links TRBV10-3 to TRBJ2-3; D is ambiguous. Per the germline V gene, CDR1 is ENHRY and CDR2 is SYGVKD. Trimming stripped 2 bases from V and 2 bases from J, with 11 bases between. The CDR3 loop spans 15 amino acids. The CDR3 here is CAISEPTKNTDTQYF. The DNA of the CDR3 is TGTGCCATCAGTGAGCCCACTAAAAACACAGATACGCAGTATTTT.

V usage is TRBV7-6 and J usage is TRBJ2-2; D call uncertain. The germline gives CDR1 SGHVS, CDR2 FNYEAQ. V shed 4 bases and J shed 0 bases, with 12 bases lying between them. The CDR3 is made up of 16 amino acids. CDR3: CASSSATYANTGELFF. The CDR3 DNA reads as TGTGCCAGCAGCTCCGCGACGTACGCGAACACCGGGGAGCTGTTTTTT.

V and J are TRBV9 and TRBJ2-5; no clear D gene. There are 13 residues in the CDR3. V dropped 0 bases and J dropped 5 bases, with 8 bases sitting between them. Germline V gene sequence: CDR1 SGDLS, CDR2 YYNGEE. As DNA, the CDR3 is TGTGCCAGCAGCGTAGCTGGCGGTGAGACCCAGTACTTC. Translated: CASSVAGGETQYF. Looking up the rest from reference TRBV9 and TRBJ2-5 gives the full variable domain: DSGVTQTPKHLITATGQRVTLRCSPRSGDLSVYWYQQSLDQGLQFLIQYYNGEERAKGNILERFSAQQFPDLHSELNLSSLELGDSALYFCASSVAGGETQYFGPGTRLLVL.

This sequence joins TRBV6-1 and TRBJ2-5, with a possible D match to TRBD2 (6 bases). Trimming removed 7 bases at V and 3 bases at J, with 15 bases between. CDR3 length: 14 residues. Germline assignment: CDR1 MNHNS and CDR2 SASEGT. The CDR3 DNA reads TGTGCCAGCAAGGGCGGGGCCGTTGAAGAGACCCAGTACTTC. Protein product: CASKGGAVEETQYF.

The rearrangement links TRBV5-4 to TRBJ2-2, with 10 nucleotides matching TRBD2. The CDR3 is made up of 16 amino acids. Germline values: CDR1 SGHNT, CDR2 YYREEE (reference sequence). Trimming took 0 bases from V and 3 from J; bases not matched to a gene: 2. In DNA, the CDR3 is TGTGCCAGCAGCTTGGGAGCGGGGGGGCACACCGGGGAGCTGTTTTTT. This encodes CASSLGAGGHTGELFF.

The rearrangement uses TRBV25-1 and TRBJ1-5; TRBD1 might be the D (5 bases). This CDR3 is built from 14 residues. In germline, CDR1 is MGHDK, CDR2 SYGVNS. The V and J ends lost 3 bases and 3 bases respectively, with 9 bases between them. The CDR3: CASSETDFNQPQHF. The CDR3 DNA sequence: TGTGCCAGCAGTGAGACAGATTTCAATCAGCCCCAGCATTTT.

This chain connects TRBV7-2 to TRBJ2-2; D is unresolved. The germline V gene encodes CDR1 SGHTA and CDR2 FQGNSA. This CDR3 contains 15 residues. V was trimmed by 1 base and J by 9 bases, leaving 15 bases between them. This chain's CDR3 is CASSLEVSGCRELFF. The CDR3 nucleotides are TGTGCCAGCAGCTTAGAGGTCTCCGGGTGTCGGGAGCTGTTTTTT.

The chain combines TRBV2 with TRBJ1-2; D may be TRBD1 (5 bases). The CDR3 sequence is 16 residues long. V was trimmed by 1 base and J by 5 bases, leaving 17 bases between them. Per germline, CDR1 SNHLY and CDR2 FYNNEI. The CDR3 loop reads CASSEGGGDGRYGYTF. CDR3 sequence (DNA): TGTGCCAGCAGTGAAGGTGGAGGGGACGGTCGGTATGGCTACACCTTC.

The chain links TRBV5-5 to TRBJ1-6, with TRBD1 as a possible D gene (5 bases). CDR3 length: 15 amino acids. From germline, CDR1 is SGHKS and CDR2 YYEKEE (reference sequence). Deletions cut 4 bases from V and 2 bases from J, with 10 bases between. CDR3: CASSVRGTYNSPLHF. As DNA, the CDR3 is TGTGCCAGCAGCGTGAGGGGTACCTATAATTCACCCCTCCACTTT.

The chain combines TRBV18 with TRBJ2-7, with D perhaps matching TRBD1 (6 bases). V was cut by 5 bases and J by 3 bases, with 11 bases left in between. The germline V gene has CDR1 KGHSH and CDR2 LQKENI. The CDR3 is 13 residues long. CDR3 nucleotide sequence: TGTGCCAGCTCAGAGGACAGAGTCTACGAGCAGTACTTC. Translating it yields CASSEDRVYEQYF.

The chain links TRBV29-1 to TRBJ2-3; TRBD1 matches 7 bases. Germline loops: CDR1 SQVTM, CDR2 ANQGSEA. This CDR3 region has 14 residues. The V and J ends lost 5 bases and 2 bases, in that order; junction bases with no gene match: 7. CDR3 bases: TGCAGCGTTATAACCGGGACAGTCACAGATACGCAGTATTTT. It is translated as CSVITGTVTDTQYF.